The next 28 T cell receptor beta chains were all read from a single sample in a study of shared T cell receptors in the human thymus. The method was immunoSEQ multiplex PCR; TCRdb's version includes in-frame clones alone and lacks a portion of them. The table records 450,000 to 650,000 clones, about 84% of them present only once. Separately, the same data were catalogued under a study of human thymus T cells.

The specimen sequenced was thymocytes. Every receptor here comes from a boy under three years old with a congenital heart defect.

The rearrangement joins TRBV5-8 to TRBJ2-7; 8 nucleotides match TRBD1. V trimming: 4 bases; J trimming: 4 bases; junction bases outside the gene matches: 13. This CDR3 is 16 amino acids long. Germline CDR1 SGHTS, CDR2 YDEGEE. CDR3 sequence: CASSPKRGRGLYEQYF. The CDR3 DNA follows: TGTGCCAGCAGCCCCAAACGCGGCAGGGGGCTTTACGAGCAGTACTTC.

This chain links TRBV6-5 with TRBJ2-2; TRBD2 aligns across 7 bases. V dropped 6 bases and J dropped 3; count of bases not matched to a gene: 7. The CDR3 is 15 amino acids. The germline gives CDR1 MNHEY, CDR2 SVGAGI. CDR3 sequence: CASRPSGDYTGELFF. The CDR3 bases are TGTGCCAGCAGGCCTAGCGGAGACTACACCGGGGAGCTGTTTTTT.

This clone has only one observation. V and J are TRBV5-6 and TRBJ1-4, with no clear D. Germline CDR1 is SGHDT and CDR2 is YYEEEE. This CDR3 region has 14 residues. The V and J ends lost 0 bases and 7 bases respectively, with 10 bases between them. The CDR3 DNA reads as TGTGCCAGCAGCTTGGGGGGAGGTTGTGAAAAACTGTTTTTT. This codes for CASSLGGGCEKLFF.

CDR3 sequence (DNA): TGTGCCAGCAGCCCGATAGCGGGGTTGAACACCGGGGAGCTGTTTTTT. This sequence encodes CASSPIAGLNTGELFF. This chain joins TRBV9 and TRBJ2-2; 8 bases align to TRBD2. Per the germline V gene, CDR1 is SGDLS and CDR2 is YYNGEE. CDR3 length equals 16 residues. The V gene end was trimmed by 4 bases and the J gene end by 1 base; junction bases not matched to a gene: 6.

V and J are TRBV28 and TRBJ1-5; 7 bases fit TRBD1. The ends lost 3 bases at V and 4 bases at J; junction bases unmatched: 6. Germline V gene data show CDR1 as MDHEN and CDR2 as SYDVKM. The CDR3 is 15 residues long. The CDR3 region is CASSLPGQINQPQHF. Written as DNA, the CDR3 is TGTGCCAGCAGTTTGCCGGGACAGATAAATCAGCCCCAGCATTTT.

The rearrangement links TRBV7-2 to TRBJ2-7; 8 nucleotides line up with TRBD2. The V segment lost 5 bases and the J segment 7 bases; nucleotides outside the gene matches: 16. The CDR3 has 16 residues. Germline CDR1 and CDR2: SGHTA and FQGNSA. In nucleotides, the CDR3 is TGTGCCAGCAGCCCCTTTTTGGGAGCGGGAGTAAAAGAGCAGTACTTC. Residues: CASSPFLGAGVKEQYF. Variable domain in full (rest from reference TRBV7-2 and TRBJ2-7): GAGVSQSPSNKVTEKGKDVELRCDPISGHTALYWYRQSLGQGLEFLIYFQGNSAPDKSGLPSDRFSAERTGGSVSTLTIQRTQQEDSAVYLCASSPFLGAGVKEQYFGPGTRLTVT.

The rearrangement joins TRBV5-1 to TRBJ2-7; 10 nucleotides match TRBD1. This CDR3 region has 14 residues. Trimming at V came to 4 bases and at J to 2 bases, leaving 3 bases not matched to a gene. Per germline, CDR1 SGHRS and CDR2 YFSETQ. CDR3 loop: CASSHGTGAYEQYF. The CDR3 DNA reads TGCGCCAGCAGCCACGGGACAGGGGCCTACGAGCAGTACTTC.

This clone was detected only once. The J gene is TRBJ2-4, the V gene TRBV20-1, with D tentatively TRBD2 (5 bases). Looked up from germline, CDR1 is DFQATT and CDR2 is SNEGSKA (reference sequence). V lost 3 bases and J lost 7, with 7 bases in between. The CDR3 sequence is 11 residues long. The CDR3 sequence is CSASRGNIQYF. In DNA, the CDR3 is TGCAGTGCTAGTCGAGGGAACATTCAGTACTTC.

The rearrangement links TRBV6-4 to TRBJ2-1; TRBD2 matches at 7 bases. The CDR3 loop spans 16 amino acids. V shed 6 bases and J 7 bases; nucleotides not matched to a gene: 15. Germline V lookup: CDR1 MRHNA, CDR2 SNTAGT. Here the CDR3 reads CASSASGTLKLNEQFF. The CDR3 DNA is TGTGCCAGCAGCGCCAGCGGGACGCTGAAATTAAATGAGCAGTTCTTC.

Only a few counts were recorded for this clone. The chain carries TRBV5-8 and TRBJ2-7; possibly TRBD1 for D (6 bases). CDR1 is SGHTS, CDR2 YDEGEE, per germline. V was trimmed by 3 bases and J by 3 bases, leaving 16 bases between them. The CDR3 has 15 amino acids. The CDR3 sequence: CASSWRTASVYEQYF. CDR3 bases: TGTGCCAGCAGCTGGCGGACAGCGTCGGTCTACGAGCAGTACTTC.

The gene calls are TRBV11-3 and TRBJ2-1, with 12 bases fitting TRBD2. Germline V lookup: CDR1 SGHNT, CDR2 YENEEA. V shed 3 bases, J shed 2 bases, and the junction held 8 bases outside the gene matches. This CDR3 comprises 18 residues. CDR3 protein: CASSFGGLAGGPYNEQFF. In nucleotides, the CDR3 is TGTGCCAGCAGCTTCGGGGGGCTAGCGGGAGGGCCCTACAATGAGCAGTTCTTC.

The CDR3 nucleotides are TGTGCCAGCAGTTTGCGACAGGGGAACATTCAGTACTTC. Encoded protein: CASSLRQGNIQYF. This chain links TRBV6-5 with TRBJ2-4; 8 positions agree with TRBD1. Germline trimming cut 4 bases from V and 7 bases from J; bases unmatched to any gene: 3. The CDR3 sequence is 13 residues long. Germline values: CDR1 MNHEY, CDR2 SVGAGI.

This chain connects TRBV10-3 to TRBJ2-1; 7 nucleotides match TRBD1. With 10 bases clipped from V and 8 bases from J, the junction kept 2 bases outside the gene matches. The CDR3 is 10 residues long. Germline lookup yields CDR1 ENHRY and CDR2 SYGVKD. The CDR3 DNA follows: TGTGCCAGCGGACAGGATGAGCAGTTCTTC. This gives the protein CASGQDEQFF.

The chain has TRBV30 and TRBJ2-7; D may be TRBD2 (5 bases). The CDR3 is made up of 14 amino acids. Germline loops: CDR1 GTSNPN, CDR2 SVGIG (reference sequence). V was clipped by 2 bases and J by 2 bases, with 13 bases between them. CDR3 in DNA: TGTGCCTGGAGTTCGGAGGCGATTACCTACGAGCAGTACTTC. It translates to CAWSSEAITYEQYF.

The gene calls are TRBV4-1 and TRBJ2-1, with 10 positions matching TRBD2. This CDR3 has 16 amino acids. Germline V gene data show CDR1 as MGHRA and CDR2 as YSYEKL. The V gene end was trimmed by 0 bases and the J gene end by 9 bases; junction bases not matched to a gene: 8. The CDR3 reads CASSQDQREGGGEQFF. DNA for the CDR3: TGCGCCAGCAGCCAAGATCAGCGGGAGGGCGGGGGTGAGCAGTTCTTC.

The chain has TRBV10-3 and TRBJ1-4, with D possibly TRBD1 on 5 matching bases. CDR1 and CDR2 (germline): ENHRY, SYGVKD. The CDR3 is 14 amino acids. Trimming pared 4 bases from V and 5 bases from J, leaving 11 bases between. As DNA, the CDR3 is TGTGCCATCAGTGCCGACAGTCTAAATGAAAAACTGTTTTTT. Protein: CAISADSLNEKLFF.

The rearrangement joins TRBV10-1 to TRBJ1-2, with a tentative D call TRBD1 (6 bases). This CDR3 spans 16 amino acids. V lost 2 bases and J lost 4, with 17 bases in between. Germline CDR1 and CDR2: WNHNN and SYGVQD (reference sequence). The CDR3 sequence is CASSEPYGTHSYGYTF. The CDR3 DNA follows: TGCGCCAGCAGTGAGCCTTACGGGACACACTCCTATGGCTACACCTTC.

V usage is TRBV29-1 and J usage is TRBJ2-1; 13 nucleotides align to TRBD2. V was pared by 6 bases and J by 2 bases, with 13 bases of the junction left unmatched. Looked up from germline, CDR1 is SQVTM and CDR2 is ANQGSEA. The CDR3 spans 18 residues. CDR3 amino acids: CSVTGRGLAGPTYNEQFF. For the CDR3, the DNA is TGCAGCGTGACAGGGAGGGGACTAGCGGGACCGACCTACAATGAGCAGTTCTTC.

The chain combines TRBV2 with TRBJ1-4; D might be TRBD1 (5 bases). Germline values: CDR1 SNHLY, CDR2 FYNNEI. V was shortened by 1 base and J by 2 bases, with 14 bases between the two germline ends. The CDR3 covers 17 residues. The CDR3 bases are TGTGCCAGCAGTGAAGGGGGGAGGATCGAGACTAATGAAAAACTGTTTTTT. It yields the protein CASSEGGRIETNEKLFF. The variable domain in full, completed from reference TRBV2 and TRBJ1-4, reads EPEVTQTPSHQVTQMGQEVILRCVPISNHLYFYWYRQILGQKVEFLVSFYNNEISEKSEIFDDQFSVERPDGSNFTLKIRSTKLEDSAMYFCASSEGGRIETNEKLFFGSGTQLSVL.

This clone has just one count. V and J are TRBV12-5 and TRBJ2-7, with 13 bases aligning to TRBD2. Trimming removed 1 base from V and 2 bases from J; junction bases left unmatched: 8. This CDR3 region has 18 residues. From germline, CDR1 is LGHNT and CDR2 FRNRAP. For the CDR3, the DNA is TGTGCTAGTGGTTTGGACGGTAGACTAGCGGGAGGAGCCTACGAGCAGTACTTC. Amino acid sequence: CASGLDGRLAGGAYEQYF.

This chain connects TRBV29-1 to TRBJ2-7; 9 nucleotides align to TRBD1. The ends lost 7 bases at V and 5 bases at J; junction bases unmatched: 9. The CDR3 covers 13 residues. CDR1 SQVTM and CDR2 ANQGSEA come from the germline V gene. CDR3 nucleotide sequence: TGCAGCGCCAGAAGAGGACAGGGGCACGAGCAGTACTTC. This codes for CSARRGQGHEQYF.

Worth noting for this clone: Distinct nucleotide sequences in the sample also encode this CDR3. This chain uses TRBV20-1 with TRBJ2-3; unclear D gene. V was trimmed by 3 bases and J by 6 bases, leaving 4 bases between them. CDR3 length: 10 amino acids. The germline V gene has CDR1 DFQATT and CDR2 SNEGSKA (reference sequence). CDR3 in amino acids: CSARRDTQYF. Written as DNA, the CDR3 is TGCAGTGCTAGGCGCGATACGCAGTATTTT.

The chain uses TRBV7-9 and TRBJ1-2; perhaps TRBD1 as D (5 bases). The CDR3 extends over 16 amino acids. Per germline, CDR1 SEHNR and CDR2 FQNEAQ (reference sequence). Trimming removed 1 base at V and 5 bases at J, with 17 bases between. The chain's CDR3 is CASSLELGGAGYGYTF. The CDR3 DNA follows: TGTGCCAGCAGCTTAGAGCTAGGAGGGGCTGGATATGGCTACACCTTC. The full variable domain, with the rest looked up from reference TRBV7-9 and TRBJ1-2, is DTGVSQNPRHKITKRGQNVTFRCDPISEHNRLYWYRQTLGQGPEFLTYFQNEAQLEKSRLLSDRFSAERPKGSFSTLEIQRTEQGDSAMYLCASSLELGGAGYGYTFGSGTRLTVV.

The genes are TRBV10-3 and TRBJ2-7; 9 bases map to TRBD1. CDR1 ENHRY and CDR2 SYGVKD come from the germline V gene. The CDR3 covers 15 residues. Germline trimming cut 1 base from V and 5 bases from J; bases unmatched to any gene: 6. CDR3 DNA: TGTGCCATCAGTGAGTACCGGGACAGGGTCAACGAGCAGTACTTC. It codes for CAISEYRDRVNEQYF.

The chain couples TRBV5-1 to TRBJ2-7, with TRBD2 as a possible D gene (5 bases). This CDR3 comprises 12 residues. Per the germline V gene, CDR1 is SGHRS and CDR2 is YFSETQ. The germline V and J ends were trimmed by 4 bases and 7 bases, with 12 bases remaining between them. CDR3 protein: CASSGDYSEQYF. CDR3 DNA: TGCGCCAGCAGCGGAGACTATTCGGAGCAGTACTTC.

The chain combines TRBV27 with TRBJ2-5, with 8 bases that match TRBD1. CDR1 is MNHEY, CDR2 SMNVEV, per germline (reference sequence). V lost 5 bases and J lost 0; bases outside the gene matches: 11. This CDR3 is 17 amino acids long. In DNA, the CDR3 is TGTGCCAGCAGTCGACAGGGGCGGATCGGCCACCAAGAGACCCAGTACTTC. It is translated as CASSRQGRIGHQETQYF.

The table lists this clone with a count of one. V and J are TRBV30 and TRBJ1-5; D call uncertain. Trimming removed 4 bases at V and 3 bases at J, with 22 bases between. The CDR3 has 17 residues. Germline V gives CDR1 GTSNPN, CDR2 SVGIG (reference sequence). The CDR3 bases are TGTGCCTGGACCCCCGGAACGGGCGAGGGCCCCAATCAGCCCCAGCATTTT. The encoded protein is CAWTPGTGEGPNQPQHF.

V gene TRBV6-5 combines with J gene TRBJ2-2, with 8 bases that match TRBD2. The CDR3 totals 13 residues. Germline V CDR1 and CDR2: MNHEY, SVGAGI. The J segment lost 5 bases and the V segment lost 10 bases, leaving 6 bases of the junction unmatched. CDR3 nucleotide sequence: TGTGCCACCGGGAGGGCCGAAACCGGGGAGCTGTTTTTT. Translating gives CATGRAETGELFF.